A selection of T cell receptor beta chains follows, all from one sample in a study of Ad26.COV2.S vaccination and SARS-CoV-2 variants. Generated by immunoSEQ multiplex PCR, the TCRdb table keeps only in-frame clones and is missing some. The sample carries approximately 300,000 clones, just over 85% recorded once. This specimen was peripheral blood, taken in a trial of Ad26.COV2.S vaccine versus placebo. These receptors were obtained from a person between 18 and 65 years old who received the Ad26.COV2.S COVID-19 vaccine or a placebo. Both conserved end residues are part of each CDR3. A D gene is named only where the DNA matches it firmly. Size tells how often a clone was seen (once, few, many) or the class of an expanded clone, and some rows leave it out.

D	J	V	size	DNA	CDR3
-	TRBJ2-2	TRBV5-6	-	TGTGCCAGCAGAGGGGTATCGAGCACCGGGGAGCTGTTTTTT	CASRGVSSTGELFF
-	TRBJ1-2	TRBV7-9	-	TGTGCCAGCAGCTTAGAGGGGTATGCGAGCTACACCTTC	CASSLEGYASYTF
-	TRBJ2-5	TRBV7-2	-	TGTGCCAGCAGCCAAACTGACCAAGAGACCCAGTACTTC	CASSQTDQETQYF
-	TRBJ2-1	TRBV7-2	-	TGTGCCAGCAGCTTATACGGCAATGAGCAGTTCTTC	CASSLYGNEQFF
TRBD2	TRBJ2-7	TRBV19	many	TGTGCCAGTAGTATAGTGCTAGCGGGGGCTAGCTCCTACGAGCAGTACTTC	CASSIVLAGASSYEQYF
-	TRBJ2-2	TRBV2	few	TGTGCCAGCGGTCAGGACGGTAACACCGGGGAGCTGTTTTTT	CASGQDGNTGELFF
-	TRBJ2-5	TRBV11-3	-	TGTGCCAGCAGCTTAGGGGCTGGAGGGTTCGAGACCCAGTACTTC	CASSLGAGGFETQYF
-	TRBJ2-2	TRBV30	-	TGTGCCTGGAGGGCGACAGGTCGGGGGTGGACCGGGGAGCTGTTTTTT	CAWRATGRGWTGELFF
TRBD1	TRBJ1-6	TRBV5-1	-	TGCGCCAGCAGCTTGCAGCAGGGGGCTTATTCACCCCTCCACTTT	CASSLQQGAYSPLHF
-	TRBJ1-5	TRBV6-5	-	TGTGCCAGCATTACGTCGATAGGACTATCCCAACCCCAGCATTTT	CASITSIGLSQPQHF
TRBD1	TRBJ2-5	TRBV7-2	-	TGTGCCAGCAGACAAGACAGGGGACGAGAGACCCAGTACTTC	CASRQDRGRETQYF
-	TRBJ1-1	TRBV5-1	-	TGCGCCAGCAGCTTAATCCCGGGACCCTTTGAGGAAGCTTTCTTT	CASSLIPGPFEEAFF
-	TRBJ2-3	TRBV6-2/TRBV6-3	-	TGTGCCAGCAGTTTAGGAGGGGGGGGCCGGGTAGATACGCAGTATTTT	CASSLGGGGRVDTQYF
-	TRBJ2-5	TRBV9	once	TGTGCCAGCAGCGCCGCGGGACGGGAGACCCAGTACTTC	CASSAAGRETQYF
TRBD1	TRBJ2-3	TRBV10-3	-	TGTGCCATCAGTGATACTTTCAGGACAGGGGGGACAGATACGCAGTATTTT	CAISDTFRTGGTDTQYF
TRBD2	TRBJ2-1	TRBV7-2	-	TGTGCCAGCAGCTTAGCTCCCGGGACTAGCGGGTACAATGAGCAGTTCTTC	CASSLAPGTSGYNEQFF
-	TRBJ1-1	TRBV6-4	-	TGTGCCAGCAGTGACCACTCGGGCCAGGCGGGCGACTCTTTGAACACTGAAGCTTTCTTT	CASSDHSGQAGDSLNTEAFF
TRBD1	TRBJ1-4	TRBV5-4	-	TGTGCCAGCAGCTACAGGGGGCCTGGTAATGAAAAACTGTTTTTT	CASSYRGPGNEKLFF
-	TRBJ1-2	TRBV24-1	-	TGTGCCAGTCCCCAACAGTTCAGGGTACGGCGAGGCTACACCTTC	CASPQQFRVRRGYTF
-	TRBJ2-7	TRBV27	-	TGTGCCAGCAGTTTTAGCGGCAGGGCTTACGAGCAGTACTTC	CASSFSGRAYEQYF
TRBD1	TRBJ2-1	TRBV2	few	TGTGCCAGCAGTGAAGCAGGGCCTTGGACAGGGCGTGATGAGCAGTTCTTC	CASSEAGPWTGRDEQFF
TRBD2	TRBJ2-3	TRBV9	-	TGTGCCAGCAGCCCCGACTTTACCGGGACTAGCGCCACCGGGGGGACGCAGTATTTT	CASSPDFTGTSATGGTQYF
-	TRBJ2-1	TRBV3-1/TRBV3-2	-	TGTGCCAGCAGACTGAACGGGGGCCTCTACAATGAGCAGTTCTTC	CASRLNGGLYNEQFF
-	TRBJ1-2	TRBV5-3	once	TGTGCCAGAAGCCCCAGGTATGGCTACACCTTC	CARSPRYGYTF
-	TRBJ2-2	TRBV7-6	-	TGTGCCAGCAGCTATCAGGGGTTAACTGCCGGGGAGCTGTTTTTT	CASSYQGLTAGELFF
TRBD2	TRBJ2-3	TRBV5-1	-	TGCGCCAGCAGCCCCGCCAGGACTAGCGGGTCGGATACGCAGTATTTT	CASSPARTSGSDTQYF
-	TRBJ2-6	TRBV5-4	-	TGTGCCAGCAGACTGGACATTGGCGTCCTGACTTTC	CASRLDIGVLTF
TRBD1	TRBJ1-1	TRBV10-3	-	TGTGCCATCAGGGGGACAGGGAATGTCAACACTGAAGCTTTCTTT	CAIRGTGNVNTEAFF
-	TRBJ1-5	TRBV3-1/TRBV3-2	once	TGTGCCAGCAGCCAACTGGCCTACAATCAGCCCCAGCATTTT	CASSQLAYNQPQHF
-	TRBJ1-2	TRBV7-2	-	TGTGCCAGCAGCCCCCTGGGCAGGAGCGGCTACACCTTC	CASSPLGRSGYTF
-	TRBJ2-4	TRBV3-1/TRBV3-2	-	TGTGCCAGCAGCCTCCCCGCTAAAAACATTCAGTACTTC	CASSLPAKNIQYF